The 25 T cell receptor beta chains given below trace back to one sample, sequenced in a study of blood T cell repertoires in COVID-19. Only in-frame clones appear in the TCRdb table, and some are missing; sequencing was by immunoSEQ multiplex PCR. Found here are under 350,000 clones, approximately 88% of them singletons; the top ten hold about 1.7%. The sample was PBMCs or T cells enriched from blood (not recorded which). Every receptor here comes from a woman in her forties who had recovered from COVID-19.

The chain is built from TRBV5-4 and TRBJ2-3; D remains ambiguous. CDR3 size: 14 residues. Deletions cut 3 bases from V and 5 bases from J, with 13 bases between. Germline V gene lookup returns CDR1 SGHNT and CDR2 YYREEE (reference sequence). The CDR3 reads CASSSNYLVDTQYF. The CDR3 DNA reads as TGTGCCAGCAGCTCCAACTACCTTGTAGATACGCAGTATTTT.

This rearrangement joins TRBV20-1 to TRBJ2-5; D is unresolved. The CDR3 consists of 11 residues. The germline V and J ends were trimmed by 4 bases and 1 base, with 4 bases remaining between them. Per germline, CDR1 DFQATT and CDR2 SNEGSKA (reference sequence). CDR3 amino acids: CSAILQETQYF. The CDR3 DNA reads TGCAGTGCTATCCTCCAAGAGACCCAGTACTTC.

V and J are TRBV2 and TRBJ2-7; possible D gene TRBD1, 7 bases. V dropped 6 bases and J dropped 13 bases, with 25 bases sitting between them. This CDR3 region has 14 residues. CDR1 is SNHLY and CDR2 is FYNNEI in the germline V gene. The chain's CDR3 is CASRETLNGGGQYF. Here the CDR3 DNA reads TGTGCCAGCAGGGAAACGCTCAATGGAGGGGGCCAATACTTC.

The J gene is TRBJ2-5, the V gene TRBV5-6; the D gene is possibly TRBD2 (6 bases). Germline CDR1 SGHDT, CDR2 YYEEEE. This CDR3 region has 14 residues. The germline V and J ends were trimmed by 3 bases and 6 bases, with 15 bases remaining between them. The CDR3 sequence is CASSWTTEGKTQYF. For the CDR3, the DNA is TGTGCCAGCAGCTGGACTACTGAAGGAAAGACCCAGTACTTC.

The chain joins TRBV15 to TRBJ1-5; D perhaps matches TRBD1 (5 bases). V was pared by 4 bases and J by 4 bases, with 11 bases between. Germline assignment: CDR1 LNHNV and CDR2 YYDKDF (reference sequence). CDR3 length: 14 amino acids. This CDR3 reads CATSNSQGNQPQHF. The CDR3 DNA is TGTGCCACCAGCAATTCGCAGGGAAATCAGCCCCAGCATTTT.

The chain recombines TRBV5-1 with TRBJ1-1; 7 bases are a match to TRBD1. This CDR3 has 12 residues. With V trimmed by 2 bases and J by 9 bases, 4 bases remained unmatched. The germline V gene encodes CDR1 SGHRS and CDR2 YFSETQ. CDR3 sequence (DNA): TGCGCCAGCAGCTTACTGACAGGGAAAGCTTTCTTT. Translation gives CASSLLTGKAFF.

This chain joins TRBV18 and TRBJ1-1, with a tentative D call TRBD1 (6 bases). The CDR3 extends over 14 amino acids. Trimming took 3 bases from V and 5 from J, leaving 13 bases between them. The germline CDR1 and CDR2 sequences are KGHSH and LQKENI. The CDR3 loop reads CASSPLQGETEAFF. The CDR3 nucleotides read TGTGCCAGCTCACCCTTACAGGGAGAAACTGAAGCTTTCTTT.

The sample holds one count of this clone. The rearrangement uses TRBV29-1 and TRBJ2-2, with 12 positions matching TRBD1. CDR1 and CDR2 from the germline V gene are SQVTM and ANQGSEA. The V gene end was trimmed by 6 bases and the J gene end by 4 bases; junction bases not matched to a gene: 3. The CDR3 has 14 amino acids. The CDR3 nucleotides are TGCAGCGTGGGGACAGGGGGCGGCACCGGGGAGCTGTTTTTT. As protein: CSVGTGGGTGELFF.

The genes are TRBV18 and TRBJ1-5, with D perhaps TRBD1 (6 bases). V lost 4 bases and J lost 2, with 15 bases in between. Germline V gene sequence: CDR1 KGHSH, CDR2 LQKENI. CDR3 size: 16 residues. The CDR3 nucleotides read TGTGCCAGCTCACGGGACACTCCTTTGGGCAATCAGCCCCAGCATTTT. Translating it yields CASSRDTPLGNQPQHF.

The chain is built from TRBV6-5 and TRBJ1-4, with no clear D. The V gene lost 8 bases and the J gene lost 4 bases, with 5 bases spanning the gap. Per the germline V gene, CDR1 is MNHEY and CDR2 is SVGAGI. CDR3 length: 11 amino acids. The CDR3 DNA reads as TGTGCCAGCTATAGTAATGAAAAACTGTTTTTT. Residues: CASYSNEKLFF.

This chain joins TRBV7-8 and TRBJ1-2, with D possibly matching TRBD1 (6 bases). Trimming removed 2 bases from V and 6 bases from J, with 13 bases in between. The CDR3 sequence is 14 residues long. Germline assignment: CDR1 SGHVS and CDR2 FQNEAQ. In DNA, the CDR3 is TGTGCCAGCAGCTTAAGTCAGGGGTTGGATGGCTACACCTTC. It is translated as CASSLSQGLDGYTF.

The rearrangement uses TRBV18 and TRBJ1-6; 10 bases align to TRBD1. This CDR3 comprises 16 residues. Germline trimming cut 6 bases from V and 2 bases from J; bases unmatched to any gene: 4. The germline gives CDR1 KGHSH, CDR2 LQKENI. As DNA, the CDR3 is TGTGCCAGCTCTCTCGGGACAGGGGCCTATAATTCACCCCTCCACTTT. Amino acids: CASSLGTGAYNSPLHF.

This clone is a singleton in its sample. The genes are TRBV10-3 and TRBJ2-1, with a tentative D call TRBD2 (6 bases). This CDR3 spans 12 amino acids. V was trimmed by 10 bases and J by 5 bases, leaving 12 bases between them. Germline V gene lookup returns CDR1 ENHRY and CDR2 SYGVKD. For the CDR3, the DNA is TGTGCCAATGGGAGGTTCGACAATGAGCAGTTCTTC. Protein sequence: CANGRFDNEQFF.

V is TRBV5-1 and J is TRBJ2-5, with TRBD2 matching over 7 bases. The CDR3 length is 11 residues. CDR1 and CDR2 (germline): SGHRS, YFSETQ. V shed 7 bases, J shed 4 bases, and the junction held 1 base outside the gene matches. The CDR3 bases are TGCGCCAGCCGGGGGGTAGAGACCCAGTACTTC. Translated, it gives CASRGVETQYF.

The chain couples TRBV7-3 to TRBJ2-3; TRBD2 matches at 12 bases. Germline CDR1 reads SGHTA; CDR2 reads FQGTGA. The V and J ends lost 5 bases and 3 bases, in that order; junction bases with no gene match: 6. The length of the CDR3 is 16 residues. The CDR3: CASSRGLAGRTDTQYF. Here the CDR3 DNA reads TGTGCCAGCAGCCGCGGACTAGCGGGGCGGACAGATACGCAGTATTTT.

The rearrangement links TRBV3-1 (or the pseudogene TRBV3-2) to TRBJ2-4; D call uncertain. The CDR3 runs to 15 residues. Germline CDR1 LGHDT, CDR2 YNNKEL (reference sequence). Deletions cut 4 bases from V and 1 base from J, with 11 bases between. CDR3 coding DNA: TGTGCCAGCAGCCCCTTTCAGATCGCCAAAAACATTCAGTACTTC. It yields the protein CASSPFQIAKNIQYF.

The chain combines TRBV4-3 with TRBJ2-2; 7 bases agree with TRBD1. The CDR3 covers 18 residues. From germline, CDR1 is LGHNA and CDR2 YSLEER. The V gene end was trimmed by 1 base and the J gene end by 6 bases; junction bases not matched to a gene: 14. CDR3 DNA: TGCGCCAGCAGCCAAGCCCCTTTGGGACAGTTGGTTGCCGGGGAGCTGTTTTTT. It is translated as CASSQAPLGQLVAGELFF.

For the CDR3, the DNA is TGCGCCAGCAGCTTTGTGACAGGGGGAAACACCATATATTTT. Residues: CASSFVTGGNTIYF. The J gene is TRBJ1-3, the V gene TRBV5-1; TRBD1 matches 7 bases. The germline V gene encodes CDR1 SGHRS and CDR2 YFSETQ. This CDR3 is built from 14 residues. J lost 4 bases, V lost 2 bases, and 3 bases had no gene match.

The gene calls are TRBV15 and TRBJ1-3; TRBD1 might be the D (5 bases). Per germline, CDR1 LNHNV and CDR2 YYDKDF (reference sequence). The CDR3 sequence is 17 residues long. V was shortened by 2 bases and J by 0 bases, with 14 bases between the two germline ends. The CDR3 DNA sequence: TGTGCCACCAGCAGATACGGGGGACGGCACTCTGGAAACACCATATATTTT. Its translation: CATSRYGGRHSGNTIYF.

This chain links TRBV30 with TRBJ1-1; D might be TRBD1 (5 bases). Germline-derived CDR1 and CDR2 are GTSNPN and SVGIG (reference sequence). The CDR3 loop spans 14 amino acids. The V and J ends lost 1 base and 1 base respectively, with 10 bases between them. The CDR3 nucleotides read TGTGCCTGGAGTGGGGGACTGAGGAACACTGAAGCTTTCTTT. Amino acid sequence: CAWSGGLRNTEAFF.

CDR3 coding DNA: TGCGCCAGCAGCCAAAATGCCGCCGGAGCCATGGGCGGGGAGCTGTTTTTT. Residues: CASSQNAAGAMGGELFF. J is TRBJ2-2 and V is TRBV4-1, with D hard to call. V was trimmed by 2 bases and J by 7 bases, leaving 20 bases between them. Germline loops: CDR1 MGHRA, CDR2 YSYEKL. This CDR3 is built from 17 residues.

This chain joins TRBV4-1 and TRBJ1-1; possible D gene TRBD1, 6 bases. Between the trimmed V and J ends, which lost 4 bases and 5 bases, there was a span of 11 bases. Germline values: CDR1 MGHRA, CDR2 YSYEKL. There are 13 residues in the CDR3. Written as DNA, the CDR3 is TGCGCCAGCAGCCCACTTGACAGGACTGAAGCTTTCTTT. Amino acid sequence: CASSPLDRTEAFF.

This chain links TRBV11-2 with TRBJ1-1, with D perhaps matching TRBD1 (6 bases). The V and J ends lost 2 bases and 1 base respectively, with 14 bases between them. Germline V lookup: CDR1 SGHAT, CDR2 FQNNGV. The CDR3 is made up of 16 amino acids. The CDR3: CASSLSRGLGNTEAFF. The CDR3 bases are TGTGCCAGCAGCTTAAGCAGGGGATTGGGGAACACTGAAGCTTTCTTT.

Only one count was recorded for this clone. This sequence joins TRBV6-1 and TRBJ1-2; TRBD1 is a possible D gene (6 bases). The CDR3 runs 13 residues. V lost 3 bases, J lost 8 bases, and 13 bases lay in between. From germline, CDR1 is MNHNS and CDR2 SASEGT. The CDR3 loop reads CASSEDSRRGYTF. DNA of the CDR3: TGTGCCAGCAGTGAGGACAGCCGCAGGGGCTACACCTTC.

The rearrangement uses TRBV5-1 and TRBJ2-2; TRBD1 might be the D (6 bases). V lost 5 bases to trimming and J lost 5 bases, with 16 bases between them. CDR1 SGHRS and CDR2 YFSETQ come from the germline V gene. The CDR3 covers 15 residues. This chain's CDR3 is CASSEVAGATGELFF. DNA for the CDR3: TGCGCCAGCAGTGAGGTGGCAGGGGCTACCGGGGAGCTGTTTTTT.